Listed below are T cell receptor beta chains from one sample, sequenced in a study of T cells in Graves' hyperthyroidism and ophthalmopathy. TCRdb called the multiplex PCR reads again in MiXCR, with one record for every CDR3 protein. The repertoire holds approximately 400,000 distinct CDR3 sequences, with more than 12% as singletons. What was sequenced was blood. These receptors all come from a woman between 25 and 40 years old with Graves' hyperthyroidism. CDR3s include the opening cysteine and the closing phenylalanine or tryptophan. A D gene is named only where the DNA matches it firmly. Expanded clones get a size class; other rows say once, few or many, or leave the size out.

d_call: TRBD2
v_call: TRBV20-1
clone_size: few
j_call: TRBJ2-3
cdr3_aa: CSARDRRGRGDTQYF
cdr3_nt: TGCAGTGCTAGAGATCGGCGCGGGAGAGGTGATACGCAGTATTTT

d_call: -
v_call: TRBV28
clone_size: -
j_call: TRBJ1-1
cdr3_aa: CASSLLRGSTTEAFF
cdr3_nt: TGTGCCAGCAGTTTGCTAAGGGGTTCGACCACTGAAGCTTTCTTT

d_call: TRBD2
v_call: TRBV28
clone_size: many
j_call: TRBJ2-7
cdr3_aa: CASSLSTLAGAHEQYF
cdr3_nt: TGTGCCAGCAGTTTATCAACGCTAGCGGGAGCCCACGAGCAGTACTTC

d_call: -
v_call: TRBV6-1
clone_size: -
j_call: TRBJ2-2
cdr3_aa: CASSERGKGYTGELFF
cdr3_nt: TGTGCCAGCAGTGAGAGAGGGAAGGGCTACACCGGGGAGCTGTTTTTT

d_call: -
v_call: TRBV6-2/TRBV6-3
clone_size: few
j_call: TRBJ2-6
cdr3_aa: CASSFGANVLTF
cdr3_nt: TGTGCCAGCAGTTTTGGGGCCAACGTCCTGACTTTC

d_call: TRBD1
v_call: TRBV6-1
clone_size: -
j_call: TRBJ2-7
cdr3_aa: CASGRQGRYEQYF
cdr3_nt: TGTGCCAGCGGGCGACAGGGAAGGTACGAGCAGTACTTC

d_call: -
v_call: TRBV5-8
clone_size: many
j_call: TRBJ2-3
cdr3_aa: CASSLGSVGSTDTQYF
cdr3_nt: TGTGCCAGCAGCTTGGGTTCTGTTGGGAGCACAGATACGCAGTATTTT

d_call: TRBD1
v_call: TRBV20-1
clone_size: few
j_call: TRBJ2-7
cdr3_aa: CSASRDRGRPSSYEQYF
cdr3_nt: TGCAGTGCTAGCCGGGACAGGGGCCGCCCAAGCTCCTACGAGCAGTACTTC

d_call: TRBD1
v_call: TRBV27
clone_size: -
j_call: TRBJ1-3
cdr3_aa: CASSDRANTIYF
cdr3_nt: TGTGCCAGCAGCGACAGGGCGAACACCATATATTTT

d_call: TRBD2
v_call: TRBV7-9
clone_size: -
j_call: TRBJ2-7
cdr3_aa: CASSLVGGSPTEQYF
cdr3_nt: TGTGCCAGCAGCTTAGTAGGCGGGAGTCCTACCGAGCAGTACTTC

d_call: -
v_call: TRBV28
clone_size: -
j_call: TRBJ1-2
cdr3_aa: CASSLGGAGMNGYTF
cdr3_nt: TGTGCCAGCAGTTTAGGGGGGGCAGGAATGAATGGCTACACCTTC

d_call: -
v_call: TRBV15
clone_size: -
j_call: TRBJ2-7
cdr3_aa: CATSRAGSGYEQYF
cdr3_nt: TGTGCCACCAGCAGAGCCGGGAGTGGGTACGAGCAGTACTTC

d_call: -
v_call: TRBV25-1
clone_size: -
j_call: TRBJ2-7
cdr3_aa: CASRATGTYEQYF
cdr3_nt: TGTGCCAGCAGGGCAACAGGGACCTACGAGCAGTACTTC

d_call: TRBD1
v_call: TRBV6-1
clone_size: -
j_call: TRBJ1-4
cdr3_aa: CASRGGVNEKLFF
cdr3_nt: TGTGCCAGCAGAGGGGGCGTTAATGAAAAACTGTTTTTT

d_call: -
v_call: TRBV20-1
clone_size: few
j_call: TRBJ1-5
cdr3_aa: CSGRDTSNQPQHF
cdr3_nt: TGCAGTGGCCGGGACACTAGCAATCAGCCCCAGCATTTT

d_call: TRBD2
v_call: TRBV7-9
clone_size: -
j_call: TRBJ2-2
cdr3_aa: CASSPLLAGGDTGELFF
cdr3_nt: TGTGCCAGCAGCCCCCTTTTAGCGGGAGGGGACACCGGGGAGCTGTTTTTT

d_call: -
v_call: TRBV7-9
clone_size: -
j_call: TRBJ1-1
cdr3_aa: CASSLEGGKNTEAFF
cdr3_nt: TGTGCCAGCAGCTTAGAAGGGGGGAAGAACACTGAAGCTTTCTTT

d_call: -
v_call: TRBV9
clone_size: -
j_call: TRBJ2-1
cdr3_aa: CASSVEWVSYNEQFF
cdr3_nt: TGTGCCAGCAGCGTAGAATGGGTTTCCTACAATGAGCAGTTCTTC

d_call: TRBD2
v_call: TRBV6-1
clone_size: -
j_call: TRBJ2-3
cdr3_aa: CASSPGTSGLNGGDTQYF
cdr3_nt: TGTGCCAGCAGTCCCGGGACTAGCGGGCTGAATGGGGGCGATACGCAGTATTTT

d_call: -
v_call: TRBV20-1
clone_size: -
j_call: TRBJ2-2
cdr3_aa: CSAPKQGTGELFF
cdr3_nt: TGCAGTGCGCCCAAACAAGGCACCGGGGAGCTGTTTTTT

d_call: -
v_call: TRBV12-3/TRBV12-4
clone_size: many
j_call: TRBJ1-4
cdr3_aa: CASSFGAVANEKLFF
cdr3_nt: TGTGCCAGCAGTTTCGGGGCCGTAGCGAATGAAAAACTGTTTTTT

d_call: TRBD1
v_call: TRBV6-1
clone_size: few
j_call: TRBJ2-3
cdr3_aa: CASSARQGVVDTQYF
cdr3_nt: TGTGCCAGCAGTGCCCGACAGGGTGTAGTAGATACGCAGTATTTT

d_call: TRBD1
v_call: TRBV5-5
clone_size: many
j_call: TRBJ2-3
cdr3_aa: CASSWGQGTDTQYF
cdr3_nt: TGTGCCAGCAGCTGGGGACAGGGCACAGATACGCAGTATTTT

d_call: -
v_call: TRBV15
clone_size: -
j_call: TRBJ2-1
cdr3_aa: CATSRDDGGANEQFF
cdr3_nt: TGTGCCACCAGCAGAGATGATGGGGGGGCTAATGAGCAGTTCTTC

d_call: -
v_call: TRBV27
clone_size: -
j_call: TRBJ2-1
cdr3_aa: CASRTGLGTYNEQFF
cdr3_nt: TGTGCCAGCCGCACGGGGCTGGGTACCTACAATGAGCAGTTCTTC

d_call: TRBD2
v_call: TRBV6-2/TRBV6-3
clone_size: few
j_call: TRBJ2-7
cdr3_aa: CASRPGTSNYGQYF
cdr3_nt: TGTGCCAGCAGGCCCGGGACTAGTAACTACGGGCAGTACTTC

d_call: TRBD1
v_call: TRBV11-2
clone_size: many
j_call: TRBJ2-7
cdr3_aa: CASSPPPWGTAYEQYF
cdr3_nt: TGTGCCAGCAGCCCTCCCCCCTGGGGGACAGCCTACGAGCAGTACTTC

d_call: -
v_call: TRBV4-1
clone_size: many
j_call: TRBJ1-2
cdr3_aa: CASSQGVRGAGGYTF
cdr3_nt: TGCGCCAGCAGCCAAGGAGTCAGAGGGGCCGGCGGCTACACCTTC

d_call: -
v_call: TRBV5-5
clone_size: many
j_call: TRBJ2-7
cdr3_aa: CASSYGLQGGSYEQYF
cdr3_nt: TGTGCCAGCAGCTATGGACTACAGGGAGGGTCCTACGAGCAGTACTTC

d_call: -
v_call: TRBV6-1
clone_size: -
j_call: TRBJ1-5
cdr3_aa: CASRPASTDTQHF
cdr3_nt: TGTGCCAGCAGGCCCGCTAGCACAGATACGCAGCATTTT

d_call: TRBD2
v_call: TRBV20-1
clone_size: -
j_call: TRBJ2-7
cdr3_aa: CSASGIAGGLTYEQYF
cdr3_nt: TGCAGTGCTAGTGGGATAGCGGGAGGGCTCACCTACGAGCAGTACTTC

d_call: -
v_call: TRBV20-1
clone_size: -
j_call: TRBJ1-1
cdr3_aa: CSAPRDTNTEAFF
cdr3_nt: TGCAGTGCTCCCCGAGACACGAACACTGAAGCTTTCTTT

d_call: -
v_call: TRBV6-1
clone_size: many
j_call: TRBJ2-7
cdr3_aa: CASRRDADEQYF
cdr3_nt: TGTGCCAGCCGCCGGGACGCCGACGAGCAGTACTTC

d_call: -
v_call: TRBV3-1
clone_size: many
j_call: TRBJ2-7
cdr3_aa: CASSQGFREQYF
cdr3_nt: TGTGCCAGCAGCCAAGGTTTTCGGGAGCAGTACTTC

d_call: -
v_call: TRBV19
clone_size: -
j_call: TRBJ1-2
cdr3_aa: CASSTGNGNGYTF
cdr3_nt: TGTGCCAGTTCTACAGGGAATGGGAATGGCTACACCTTC

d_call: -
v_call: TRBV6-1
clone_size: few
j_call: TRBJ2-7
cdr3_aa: CASRRPGSYEQYF
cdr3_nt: TGTGCCAGCAGAAGACCGGGATCCTACGAGCAGTACTTC

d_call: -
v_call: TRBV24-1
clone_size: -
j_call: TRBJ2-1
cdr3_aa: CATSDSVTSYNEQFF
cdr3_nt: TGTGCCACCAGTGATTCCGTTACCTCCTACAATGAGCAGTTCTTC

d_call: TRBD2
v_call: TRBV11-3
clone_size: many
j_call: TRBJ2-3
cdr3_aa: CASSSGTSGRPTRTDTQYF
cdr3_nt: TGTGCCAGCAGCTCCGGGACTAGCGGGAGACCTACCCGCACAGATACGCAGTATTTT

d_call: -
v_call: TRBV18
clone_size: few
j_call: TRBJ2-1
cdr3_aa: CASSPDPSSYNEQFF
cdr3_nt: TGTGCCAGCTCACCCGACCCGAGCTCCTACAATGAGCAGTTCTTC

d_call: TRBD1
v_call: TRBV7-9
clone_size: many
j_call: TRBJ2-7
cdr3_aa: CATVDGGQGTYEQYF
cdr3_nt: TGTGCCACCGTCGATGGGGGACAGGGGACCTACGAGCAGTACTTC

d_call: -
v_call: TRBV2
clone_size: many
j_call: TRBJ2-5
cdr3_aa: CASSETGVAETQYF
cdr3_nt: TGTGCCAGCAGTGAAACCGGGGTTGCAGAGACCCAGTACTTC

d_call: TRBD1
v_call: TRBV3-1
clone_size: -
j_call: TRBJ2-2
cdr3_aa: CATRGTGVTGELFF
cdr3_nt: TGTGCCACCCGGGGGACAGGGGTCACCGGGGAGCTGTTTTTT

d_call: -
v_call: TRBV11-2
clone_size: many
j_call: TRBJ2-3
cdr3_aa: CATTDTQYF
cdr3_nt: TGTGCCACCACAGATACGCAGTATTTT

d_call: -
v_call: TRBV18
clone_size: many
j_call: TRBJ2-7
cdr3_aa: CASSPTPFGGGGADEQYF
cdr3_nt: TGTGCCAGCTCACCCACCCCTTTTGGGGGAGGGGGCGCCGACGAGCAGTACTTC

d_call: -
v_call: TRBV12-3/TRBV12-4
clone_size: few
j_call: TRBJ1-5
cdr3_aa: CANSPLGVSNQPQHF
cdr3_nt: TGTGCCAACAGTCCTCTTGGGGTTAGCAATCAGCCCCAGCATTTT

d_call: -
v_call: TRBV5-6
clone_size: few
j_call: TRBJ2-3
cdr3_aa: CASSDRSRTDTQYF
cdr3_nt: TGTGCCAGCAGCGACAGGAGCCGCACAGATACGCAGTATTTT

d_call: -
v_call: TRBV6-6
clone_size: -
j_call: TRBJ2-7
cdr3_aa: CASSYSDTSYEQYF
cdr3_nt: TGTGCCAGCAGTTACAGCGACACCTCCTACGAGCAGTACTTC

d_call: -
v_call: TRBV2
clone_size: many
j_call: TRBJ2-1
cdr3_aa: CASTNDIRGVDEQFF
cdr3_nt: TGTGCCAGCACTAATGACATTCGGGGTGTGGATGAGCAGTTCTTC

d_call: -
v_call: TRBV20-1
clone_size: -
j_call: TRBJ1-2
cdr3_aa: CSANPRRRERDGYTF
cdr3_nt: TGCAGTGCTAACCCCCGGAGGAGGGAAAGAGATGGCTACACCTTC

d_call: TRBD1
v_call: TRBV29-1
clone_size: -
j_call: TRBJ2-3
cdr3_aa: CSVEGHRGSTDTQYF
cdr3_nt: TGCAGCGTTGAAGGACACAGGGGAAGCACAGATACGCAGTATTTT

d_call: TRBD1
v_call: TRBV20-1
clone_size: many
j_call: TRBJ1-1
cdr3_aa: CSVHQGARTEAFF
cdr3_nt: TGCAGTGTCCACCAGGGGGCAAGGACTGAAGCTTTCTTT

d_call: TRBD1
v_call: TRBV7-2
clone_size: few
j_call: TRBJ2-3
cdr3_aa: CASSLRGTGSTDTQYF
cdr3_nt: TGTGCCAGCAGCTTACGTGGGACAGGGAGCACAGATACGCAGTATTTT

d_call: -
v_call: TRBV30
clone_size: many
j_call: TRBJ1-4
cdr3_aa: CASEPGLGLSKLFF
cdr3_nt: TGTGCCTCGGAACCGGGACTCGGACTTTCAAAACTGTTTTTT

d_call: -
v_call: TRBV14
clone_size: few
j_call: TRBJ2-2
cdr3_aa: CASSLLGELFF
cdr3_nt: TGTGCCAGCAGCCTCCTCGGGGAGCTGTTTTTT

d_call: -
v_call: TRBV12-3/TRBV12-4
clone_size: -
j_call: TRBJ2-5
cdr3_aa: CASSVSRGETQYF
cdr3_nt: TGTGCCAGCAGCGTTAGCAGGGGAGAGACCCAGTACTTC

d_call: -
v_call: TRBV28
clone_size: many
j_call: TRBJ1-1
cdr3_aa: CASSLTMNTEAFF
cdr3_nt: TGTGCCAGCAGTTTAACCATGAACACTGAAGCTTTCTTT

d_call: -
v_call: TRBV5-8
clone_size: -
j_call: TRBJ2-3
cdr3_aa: CASSLGRASSTDTQYF
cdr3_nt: TGTGCCAGCAGCTTGGGTAGAGCTTCTAGCACAGATACGCAGTATTTT

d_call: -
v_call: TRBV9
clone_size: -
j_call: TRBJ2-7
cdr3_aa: CASSVLGRASRYEQYF
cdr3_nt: TGTGCCAGCAGCGTACTTGGTCGAGCATCCCGCTACGAGCAGTACTTC